A selection of T cell receptor beta chains follows, all from one sample in a study of T cells after yellow fever vaccination. TCRdb processed the 5' RACE reads anew with MiXCR; each CDR3 protein has one entry. The sample holds some 400,000 distinct CDR3 sequences, roughly a sixth seen once. Sequencing was performed on PBMCs, taken before the yellow fever booster vaccination. The source is a man younger than 30 who received the YFV17D yellow fever vaccine. The CDR3 runs from the conserved cysteine through the conserved F or W. The D gene is left open where the match is weak. Clone sizes are given selectively: once, few, many, or a class where the clone is expanded.

>TRBJ2-1|.|TRBV12-3/TRBV12-4|TRBD2
TGTGCCAGCAGCCAAAACAGCGGGGGGTCATCTCGTGAGCAGTTCTTC
CASSQNSGGSSREQFF
>TRBJ1-6|.|TRBV5-1|TRBD1
TGCGCCAGCAGCTTCCGACAGGGTGATTCACCCCTCCACTTT
CASSFRQGDSPLHF
>TRBJ1-2|few|TRBV4-1|.
TGCGCCAGCAGCCAAGACCCAGGGAACTATGGCTACACCTTC
CASSQDPGNYGYTF
>TRBJ1-5|.|TRBV20-1|.
TGCAGTGCCAAGACTGGGCGGTCGGGCAATCAGCCCCAGCATTTT
CSAKTGRSGNQPQHF
>TRBJ2-3|.|TRBV5-6|TRBD2
TGTGCCAGCAGCCCCGTGGGCGGGGGGGCCTTGGATACGCAGTATTTT
CASSPVGGGALDTQYF
>TRBJ2-7|few|TRBV12-3/TRBV12-4|TRBD1
TGTGCCAGCAGTCCTGACAGGGGGCGAGCCAGCTACGAGCAGTACTTC
CASSPDRGRASYEQYF
>TRBJ1-1|.|TRBV6-6|.
TGTGCCACCATCGAAGGAACCGGGGCTGAAGCTTTCTTT
CATIEGTGAEAFF
>TRBJ2-3|.|TRBV20-1|TRBD2
TGCAGTGCTAGAGATCGTCAGGCGGGGGGGGTCACAGATACGCAGTATTTT
CSARDRQAGGVTDTQYF
>TRBJ2-3|few|TRBV27|TRBD2
TGTGCCAGCAGTTCCGGCGGGGGGGTCCGGCAACAGTATTTT
CASSSGGGVRQQYF
>TRBJ1-1|.|TRBV4-3|.
TGCGCCAGCAGTAAGAACACTGAAGCTTTCTTT
CASSKNTEAFF
>TRBJ1-1|once|TRBV7-9|TRBD1
TGTGCCAGCAGCTTTGACAGGGTAACAGCTTTCTTT
CASSFDRVTAFF
>TRBJ2-2|.|TRBV7-3|TRBD2
TGTGCCAGCAGCTTAACAGGGACTAGCGGCGAGACGAACACCGGGGAGCTGTTTTTT
CASSLTGTSGETNTGELFF
>TRBJ2-5|few|TRBV7-9|.
TGTGCCAGCAGCGTCCTACGGGGGGCCCAAGAGACCCAGTACTTC
CASSVLRGAQETQYF
>TRBJ2-5|.|TRBV6-2/TRBV6-3|TRBD2
TGTGCCAGCCGCCGGACTAGTAAAGAGACCCAGTACTTC
CASRRTSKETQYF
>TRBJ2-1|.|TRBV10-3|.
TGTGCCATCAGTGGCACTACATACAATGAGCAGTTCTTC
CAISGTTYNEQFF
>TRBJ2-2|few|TRBV9|.
TGTGCCAGCAGCGTATCGAACACCGGGGAGCTGTTTTTT
CASSVSNTGELFF
>TRBJ1-2|many|TRBV25-1|.
TGTGCCAGCAGCCGAATCCCAGGGGATGGCTACACCTTC
CASSRIPGDGYTF